This TCR beta chain was profiled in a study of beta chain features in type 1 diabetes. CDR3 length: 15 amino acids. V was cut by 2 bases and J by 0 bases, with 5 bases left in between. CDR1 is SGHTA and CDR2 is FQGTGA in the germline V gene. What was sequenced were expressed TCRB transcripts, since all of the isolated RNA had been reverse transcribed. TCRdb's copy holds only in-frame clones and misses some; the assay was immunoSEQ multiplex PCR. The table shows a few hundred thousand clones, with about 13% occurring only once. Central memory, naive, regulatory and stem cell-like memory CD4+ cells were sorted by CD45RO/CCR7/CD25/CD127/CD95/CD27. Regarding the study as a whole: Shorter templates may be favored by PCR, equally so in patients and controls. Within each of all four CD4+ subsets, Type 1 diabetes patients had TCRB CDR3s that were moderately but significantly shorter.

This clone was recorded a few times. Its antigen is not known. The sample consisted of naive CD4+ T cells from blood. The V gene is TRBV7-3, the J gene TRBJ2-6; D is undetermined. This receptor was identified in a man aged 30 to 45 with type 1 diabetes. CDR3 coding DNA: TGTGCCAGCAGCTTATCCCGCTCTGGGGCCAACGTCCTGACTTTC. Protein: CASSLSRSGANVLTF.